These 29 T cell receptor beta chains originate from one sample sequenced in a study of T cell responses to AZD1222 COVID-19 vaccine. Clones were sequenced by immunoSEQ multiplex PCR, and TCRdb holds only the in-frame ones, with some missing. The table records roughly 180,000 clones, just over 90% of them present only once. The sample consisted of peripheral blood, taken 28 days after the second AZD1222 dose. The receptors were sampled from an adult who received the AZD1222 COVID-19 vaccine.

The CDR3 bases are TGTGCCAGCAGTTTCCGCGGCTTGGGGACGAAGACTGAAGCTTTCTTT. This gives the protein CASSFRGLGTKTEAFF. This rearrangement joins TRBV7-9 to TRBJ1-1; possibly TRBD1 for D (5 bases). Germline CDR1 reads SEHNR; CDR2 reads FQNEAQ (reference sequence). V lost 6 bases, J lost 5 bases, and 22 bases lay in between. The CDR3 extends over 16 amino acids.

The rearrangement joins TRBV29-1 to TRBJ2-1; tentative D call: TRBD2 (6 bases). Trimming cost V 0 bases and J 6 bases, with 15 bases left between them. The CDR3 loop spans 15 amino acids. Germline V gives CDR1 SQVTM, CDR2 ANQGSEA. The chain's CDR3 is CSVEDGALGGNEQFF. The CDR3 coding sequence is TGCAGCGTTGAAGATGGAGCTTTGGGGGGCAATGAGCAGTTCTTC.

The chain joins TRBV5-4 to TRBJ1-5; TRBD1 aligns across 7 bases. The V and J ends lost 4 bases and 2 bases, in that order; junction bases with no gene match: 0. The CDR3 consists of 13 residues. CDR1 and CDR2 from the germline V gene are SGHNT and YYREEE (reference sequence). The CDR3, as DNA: TGTGCCAGCAGCCAGGGGGGCAATCAGCCCCAGCATTTT. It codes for CASSQGGNQPQHF. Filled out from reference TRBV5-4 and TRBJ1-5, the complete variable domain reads ETGVTQSPTHLIKTRGQQVTLRCSSQSGHNTVSWYQQALGQGPQFIFQYYREEENGRGNFPPRFSGLQFPNYSSELNVNALELDDSALYLCASSQGGNQPQHFGDGTRLSIL.

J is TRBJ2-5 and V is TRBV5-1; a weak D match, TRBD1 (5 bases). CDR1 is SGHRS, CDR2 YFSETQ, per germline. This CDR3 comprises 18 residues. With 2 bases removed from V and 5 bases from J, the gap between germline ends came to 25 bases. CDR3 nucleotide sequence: TGCGCCAGCAGCTTTGGTCTCCAAAGGGGCAGAACAAGGGAGACCCAGTACTTC. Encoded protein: CASSFGLQRGRTRETQYF.

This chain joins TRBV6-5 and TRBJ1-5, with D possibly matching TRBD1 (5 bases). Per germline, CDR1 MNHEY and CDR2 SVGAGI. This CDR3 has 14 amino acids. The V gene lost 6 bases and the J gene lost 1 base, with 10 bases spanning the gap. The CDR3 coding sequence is TGTGCCAGCAGAGCGGGGGGGAGCAATCAGCCCCAGCATTTT. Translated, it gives CASRAGGSNQPQHF.

CDR3 sequence reads: CASSPNFRGSEKLFF. For the CDR3, the DNA is TGTGCCAGCAGCCCGAACTTCAGGGGAAGCGAAAAACTGTTTTTT. The chain combines TRBV3-1 (or the pseudogene TRBV3-2) with TRBJ1-4; maybe TRBD1 (6 bases). V lost 4 bases and J lost 8, with 17 bases in between. CDR3 length equals 15 residues. CDR1 is LGHDT, CDR2 YNNKEL, per germline (reference sequence).

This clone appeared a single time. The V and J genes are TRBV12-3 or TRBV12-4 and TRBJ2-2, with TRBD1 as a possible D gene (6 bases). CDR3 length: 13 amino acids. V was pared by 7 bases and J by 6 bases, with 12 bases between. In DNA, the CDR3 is TGTGCCAGCACCAGTAAGGGGGCCGGGGAGCTGTTTTTT. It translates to CASTSKGAGELFF.

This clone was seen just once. CDR3 coding DNA: TGTGCCAGCAGCAACACCCTGACAGCGAACACTGAAGCTTTCTTT. The encoded protein is CASSNTLTANTEAFF. The chain employs TRBV6-5 and TRBJ1-1, with a weak D call TRBD1 (5 bases). This CDR3 is 15 amino acids long. Trimming pared 6 bases from V and 1 base from J, leaving 15 bases between. Germline lookup yields CDR1 MNHEY and CDR2 SVGAGI.

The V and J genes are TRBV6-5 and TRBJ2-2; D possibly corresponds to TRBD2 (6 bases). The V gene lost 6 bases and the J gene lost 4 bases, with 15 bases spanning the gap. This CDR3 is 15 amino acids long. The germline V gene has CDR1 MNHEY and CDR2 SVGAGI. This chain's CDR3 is CASRVQEGGTGELFF. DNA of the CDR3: TGTGCCAGCAGGGTTCAAGAGGGAGGCACCGGGGAGCTGTTTTTT.

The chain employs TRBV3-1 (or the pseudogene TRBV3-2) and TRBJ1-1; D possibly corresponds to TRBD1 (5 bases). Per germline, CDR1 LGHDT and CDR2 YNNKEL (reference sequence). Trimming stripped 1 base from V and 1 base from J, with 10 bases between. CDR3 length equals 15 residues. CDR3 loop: CASSQVAGWNTEAFF. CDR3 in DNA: TGTGCCAGCAGCCAAGTTGCAGGGTGGAACACTGAAGCTTTCTTT.

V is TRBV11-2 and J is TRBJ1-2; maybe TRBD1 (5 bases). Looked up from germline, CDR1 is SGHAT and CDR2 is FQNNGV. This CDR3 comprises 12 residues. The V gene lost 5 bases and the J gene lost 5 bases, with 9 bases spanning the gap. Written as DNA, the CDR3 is TGTGCCAGCAGCCGGGACGGTTATGGCTACACCTTC. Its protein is CASSRDGYGYTF.

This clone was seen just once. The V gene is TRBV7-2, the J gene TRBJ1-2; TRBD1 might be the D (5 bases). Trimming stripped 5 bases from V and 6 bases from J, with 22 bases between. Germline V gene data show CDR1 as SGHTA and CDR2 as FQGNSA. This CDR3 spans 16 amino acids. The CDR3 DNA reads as TGTGCCAGCAGCCCCAGGGTAGGCCAGGAGGGACATGGCTACACCTTC. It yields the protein CASSPRVGQEGHGYTF.

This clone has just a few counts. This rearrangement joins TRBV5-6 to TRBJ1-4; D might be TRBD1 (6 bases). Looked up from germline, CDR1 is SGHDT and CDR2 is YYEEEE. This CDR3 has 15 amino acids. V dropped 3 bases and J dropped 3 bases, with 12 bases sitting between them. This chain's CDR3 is CASSSTRGSNEKLFF. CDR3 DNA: TGTGCCAGCAGCTCCACCAGGGGCTCTAATGAAAAACTGTTTTTT.

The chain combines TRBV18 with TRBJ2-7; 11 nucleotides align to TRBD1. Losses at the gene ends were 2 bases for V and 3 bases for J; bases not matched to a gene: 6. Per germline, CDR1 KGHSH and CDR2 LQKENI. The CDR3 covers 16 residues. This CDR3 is CASSPGIGTGGYEQYF. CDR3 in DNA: TGTGCCAGCTCACCAGGTATCGGGACAGGGGGCTACGAGCAGTACTTC. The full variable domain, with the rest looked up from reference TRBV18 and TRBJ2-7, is NAGVMQNPRHLVRRRGQEARLRCSPMKGHSHVYWYRQLPEEGLKFMVYLQKENIIDESGMPKERFSAEFPKEGPSILRIQQVVRGDSAAYFCASSPGIGTGGYEQYFGPGTRLTVT.

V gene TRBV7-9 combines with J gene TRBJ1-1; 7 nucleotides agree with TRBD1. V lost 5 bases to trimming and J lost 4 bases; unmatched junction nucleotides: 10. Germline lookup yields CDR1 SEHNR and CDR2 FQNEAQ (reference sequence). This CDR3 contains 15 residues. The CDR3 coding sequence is TGTGCCAGCAGCGGGAACAGGGGCGCGAGCACTGAAGCTTTCTTT. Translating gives CASSGNRGASTEAFF.

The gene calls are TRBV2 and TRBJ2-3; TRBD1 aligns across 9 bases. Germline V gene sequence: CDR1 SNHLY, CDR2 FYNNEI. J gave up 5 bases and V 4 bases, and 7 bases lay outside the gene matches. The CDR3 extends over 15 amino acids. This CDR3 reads CASSGGTGRRDTQYF. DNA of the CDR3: TGTGCCAGCAGTGGGGGGACAGGGCGCCGAGATACGCAGTATTTT.

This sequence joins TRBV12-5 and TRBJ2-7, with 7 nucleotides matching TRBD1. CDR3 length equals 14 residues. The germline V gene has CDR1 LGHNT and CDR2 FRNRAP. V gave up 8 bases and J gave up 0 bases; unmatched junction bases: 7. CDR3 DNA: TGTGCTAGTACTCCGGGACAGTACTCCTACGAGCAGTACTTC. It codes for CASTPGQYSYEQYF.

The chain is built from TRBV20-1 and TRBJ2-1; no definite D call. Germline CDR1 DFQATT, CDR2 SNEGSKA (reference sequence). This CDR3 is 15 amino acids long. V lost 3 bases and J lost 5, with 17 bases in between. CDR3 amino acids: CSASGGPRLHNEQFF. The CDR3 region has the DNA TGCAGTGCTAGTGGCGGTCCCAGGCTCCACAATGAGCAGTTCTTC.

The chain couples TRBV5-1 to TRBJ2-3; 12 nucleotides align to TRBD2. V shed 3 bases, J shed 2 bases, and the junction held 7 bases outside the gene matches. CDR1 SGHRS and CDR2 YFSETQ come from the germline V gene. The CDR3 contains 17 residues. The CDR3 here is CASSSGLAGSYTDTQYF. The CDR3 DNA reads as TGCGCCAGCAGCTCTGGACTAGCGGGATCCTACACAGATACGCAGTATTTT.

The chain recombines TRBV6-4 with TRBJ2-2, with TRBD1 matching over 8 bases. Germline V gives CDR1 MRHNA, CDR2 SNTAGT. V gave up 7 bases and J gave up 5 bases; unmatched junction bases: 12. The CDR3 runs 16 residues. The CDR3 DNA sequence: TGTGCCAGCAAGGAGCGAGGACAGGGATCGACCGGGGAGCTGTTTTTT. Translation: CASKERGQGSTGELFF.

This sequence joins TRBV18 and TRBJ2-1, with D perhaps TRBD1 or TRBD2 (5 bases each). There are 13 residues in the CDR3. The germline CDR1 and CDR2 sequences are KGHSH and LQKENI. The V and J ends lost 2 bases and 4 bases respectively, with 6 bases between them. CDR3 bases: TGTGCCAGCTCACCAGGGGGATACAATGAGCAGTTCTTC. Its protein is CASSPGGYNEQFF.

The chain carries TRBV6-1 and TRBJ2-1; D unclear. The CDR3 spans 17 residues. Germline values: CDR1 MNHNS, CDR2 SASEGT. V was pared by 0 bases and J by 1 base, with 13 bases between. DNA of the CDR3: TGTGCCAGCAGTGAAGCCGGAAGGGTTCGTTCCTACAATGAGCAGTTCTTC. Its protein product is CASSEAGRVRSYNEQFF.

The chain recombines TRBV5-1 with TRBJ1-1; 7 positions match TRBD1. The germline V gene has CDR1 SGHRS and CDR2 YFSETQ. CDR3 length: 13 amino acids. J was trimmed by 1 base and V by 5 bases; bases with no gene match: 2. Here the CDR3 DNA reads TGCGCCAGCAGAAGGACAGGGAACACTGAAGCTTTCTTT. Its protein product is CASRRTGNTEAFF. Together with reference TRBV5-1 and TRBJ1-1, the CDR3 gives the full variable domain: KAGVTQTPRYLIKTRGQQVTLSCSPISGHRSVSWYQQTPGQGLQFLFEYFSETQRNKGNFPGRFSGRQFSNSRSEMNVSTLELGDSALYLCASRRTGNTEAFFGQGTRLTVV.

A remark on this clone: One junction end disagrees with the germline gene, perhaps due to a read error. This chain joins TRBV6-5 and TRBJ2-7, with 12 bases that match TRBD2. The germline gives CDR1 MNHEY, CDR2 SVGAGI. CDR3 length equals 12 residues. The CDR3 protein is CASSYSGLAGLF. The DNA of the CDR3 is TGTGCCAGCAGTTACTCGGGACTAGCGGGCCTCTTC.

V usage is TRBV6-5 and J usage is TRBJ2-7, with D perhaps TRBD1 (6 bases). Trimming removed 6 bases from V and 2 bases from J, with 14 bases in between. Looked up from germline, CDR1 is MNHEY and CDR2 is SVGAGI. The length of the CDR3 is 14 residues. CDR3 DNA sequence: TGTGCCAGCAGCCAGGGGTTCTCGGCCTACGAGCAGTACTTC. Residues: CASSQGFSAYEQYF.

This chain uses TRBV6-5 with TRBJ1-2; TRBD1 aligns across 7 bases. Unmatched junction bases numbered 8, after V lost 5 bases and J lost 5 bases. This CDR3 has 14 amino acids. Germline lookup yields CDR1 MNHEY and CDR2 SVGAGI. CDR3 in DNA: TGTGCCAGCAGTCTCGACAGGGTAGGATATGGCTACACCTTC. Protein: CASSLDRVGYGYTF.

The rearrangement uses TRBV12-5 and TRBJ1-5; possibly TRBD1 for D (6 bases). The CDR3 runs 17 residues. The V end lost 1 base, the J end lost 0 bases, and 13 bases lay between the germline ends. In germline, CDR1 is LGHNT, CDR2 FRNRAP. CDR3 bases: TGTGCTAGTGGTTTGGGTAGGACAGCTAATAGCAATCAGCCCCAGCATTTT. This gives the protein CASGLGRTANSNQPQHF.

CDR3 protein: CASKSGYSYEQYF. CDR3 bases: TGTGCCAGCAAAAGCGGATACTCCTACGAGCAGTACTTC. The gene calls are TRBV6-5 and TRBJ2-7, with D perhaps TRBD2 (5 bases). Germline V gene sequence: CDR1 MNHEY, CDR2 SVGAGI. This CDR3 is built from 13 residues. V gave up 7 bases and J gave up 0 bases, with 10 bases separating them.

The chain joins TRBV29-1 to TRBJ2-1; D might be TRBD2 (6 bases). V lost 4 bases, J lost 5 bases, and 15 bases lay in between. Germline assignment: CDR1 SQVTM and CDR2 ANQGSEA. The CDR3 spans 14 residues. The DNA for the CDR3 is TGCAGCGTTGGATGGGGCGGGGCGAACAATGAGCAGTTCTTC. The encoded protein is CSVGWGGANNEQFF.